This TCR beta chain derives from a study of control samples from healthy donors and cancer patients (dated by TCRdb to about 2020). Regarding this clone: It has no known antigen specificity. Base qualities are missing; no much larger clone stands one base away.

The CDR3 covers 15 residues, taking in both the cysteine and the phenylalanine. The entry retains the CDR3 DNA only, 45 bases that are in frame from base 1. CDR1 SGHDT and CDR2 YYEEEE were looked up in the germline V gene. At the junction V is shortened by 4 bases and J by 2 bases, with 14 bases in between. Libraries were built with the immunoSEQ multiplex PCR assay. Held by TCRdb, this immuneACCESS table contains in-frame sequences only and omits some clones. Under half of the omission traces to an unresolved V gene where checked; the cause of the rest is unknown. The sample table shows tens of thousands of clones, and about nine tenths are seen once. The ten largest clones take up more than 1.5% of the sample.

The receptor chain draws on TRBV5-6 and TRBJ2-3; the D segment cannot be called with confidence. The sequence came from a man aged 40-50 years with colorectal cancer. The sample comprised PBMCs. The DNA is as follows: TGTGCCAGCAGCCCCGATGGGGTATACACAGATACGCAGTATTTT. The encoded protein is CASSPDGVYTDTQYF.